This T cell receptor beta chain emerged from a study of T cell responses to AZD1222 COVID-19 vaccine. About the research overall: Second doses were pooled across both intervals (about 4 or about 12 weeks). General observations from the study: Most donors were white British, females outnumbered males, and clonal diversity was possibly underestimated. Breadth and depth of Spike-specific TCRs rose after two AZD1222 doses. Distributed over spike, vaccine-associated CD4 TCRs predominated at 160-218 and 743-854.

As regards this clone: Antigen specificity is unknown.

Sequenced by immunoSEQ multiplex PCR; TCRdb stores in-frame clones only, minus some. The table lists around 62,000 clones, approximately 90% of them singletons. V lost 0 bases and J 1 base, leaving 12 bases between the germline ends. Germline V CDR1 and CDR2: SGHTA, FQGNSA. This CDR3 spans 16 amino acids. The clonotype originates from an adult in good health. This chain joins TRBV7-2 and TRBJ2-5, with D possibly being TRBD1 (6 bases). This specimen consisted of peripheral blood, obtained on day 0 of AZD1222 vaccination. CDR3 sequence: CASSLARGYTQETQYF. For the CDR3, the DNA is TGTGCCAGCAGCTTAGCCAGGGGCTACACCCAAGAGACCCAGTACTTC.